This TCR beta chain was recovered during a study of shared clonotypes between healthy human individuals (dated by TCRdb to the early 2020s). For context, the study as a whole: The cohort comprised a couple of women and a few men aged 18 to 49 years. Between about 0.85 and 10 billion PBMCs per donor were obtained by leukapheresis. For each donor, three plates each were used for CD4 naive and CD4 memory, two plates were used for CD8 naive, and one plate was used for CD8 memory. To increase sequencing depth and limit assay-specific biases, TCR repertoire library preparation and sequencing were carried out by different laboratories using diverse techniques. The study deeply sequenced blood TCR repertoires of about 5 healthy adults to estimate repertoire size and the extent of clonotype sharing between individuals.

Using the deep immunoSEQ assay, multiplex PCR amplified TCR CDR3 regions from genomic DNA. Genomic DNA extracted from each cell subset was distributed evenly over all wells of several immunoSEQ 96-well plates, and each plate served as one replicate. For sorted subsets, approximately 210 ng genomic DNA, equal to approximately 30,000 T cell genomes, was loaded into each replicate PCR. The purified libraries were quantified using a Qubit 3.0 fluorometer, sized with a Bioanalyzer 2100, and then quantified again using the KAPA Library Quantification kit. Every immunoSEQ 96-well plate was sequenced on a separate single-read 150-cycle Illumina NextSeq 550 flow cell. Under the source paper's analysis protocol: Because only junctional sequences without quality scores were contained in the immunoSEQ output, filtering matching that applied to full-length reads could not be performed. To assign V/J genes and CDR3, sequences were annotated using PyIR, a Python wrapper for IgBLAST v1.9, with IMGT germline references. Reads were filtered out if the reads had weak V/J assignments (E-value above 1e-6), no CDR3, stop codons, out-of-frame junctions, or ambiguous translated residues. V3J clonotypes were defined by identical inferred V gene, J gene, and CDR3 amino acid sequence. The percentage overlap between two repertoires was calculated by dividing the number of shared unique clonotypes by the size of the smaller repertoire. Richness of each repertoire was evaluated using RTK rarefaction, the Chao1 estimator, and Recon v2.1 estimates of unobserved clonotypes. For all TCRbeta clonotypes obtained by the gDNA method from four donors, generation probabilities were computed with OLGA. TCRdb's version of the immuneACCESS table is confined to in-frame rearrangements and falls short of the full clone set. An unresolved V gene accounts for under half of the shortfall where checked; the remainder is of unknown origin. D and trimming come from the DNA, and the V and J calls and clone size come from that table. The sample table contains around 1.9 million clones; only one count was recorded for just over 90% of them. Under 2% of the sample is taken by the ten largest.

With regard to this clone: Its antigen is currently not known. No much larger clone is present one base from it, and per-base qualities are unavailable.

CD8 naive samples were CD45RO-negative cells positively selected for CCR7, giving a CD45RA+CCR7+ population that excluded TemRA cells. Healthy HIV-negative adults with no recently reported acute infections or vaccinations were included as donors. Only Caucasian adults living in Nashville, Tennessee, USA were represented among the donors. Blood was collected by leukapheresis, and PBMCs were isolated by Ficoll-Histopaque density gradient centrifugation and then cryopreserved in liquid nitrogen vapor phase. Analytical flow cytometry was used to check the purity and quantity of each magnetically sorted T cell population. Each sorted fraction had its genomic DNA isolated and then quantified by UV absorbance on a Nanodrop 2000c. Broad study findings and their caveats: Sampling was limited to blood, and TCR repertoires in tissue likely differ from TCR repertoires in blood. Pairwise subsampling led to the expectation that sequencing depth would affect the degree of clonotype sharing among donors. Because the study included only a small number of donors, the genetic and exposure-history diversity represented was limited. Rarefaction of sorted-subset datasets indicated incomplete sequencing despite the large sequencing depth. Higher generation probabilities were observed for clonotypes shared by all four sorted-subset donors than for non-shared clonotypes. Across a handful of donors, roughly 5.1% of naive CD4, around 3.3% of naive CD8, about 2% of memory CD4, and about 0.4% of memory CD8 clonotypes were shared. Estimated clonotype richness was generally larger for naive than for memory subsets.

The TCR originated in a man aged 18-30 years in good health. Some clones in this sample may be carry-over from other donors' samples. The sequencing input was naive CD8+ T cells from PBMCs. Interpreted using the paper, the cell subset or site label stands for: CD45RA+CCR7+.

The DNA sequence is given as TGTGCCATCAGTGAGCGTGTGACGAGAAACTACAATGAGCAGTTCTTC. This gives the protein CAISERVTRNYNEQFF. The receptor chain draws on TRBV10-3 and TRBJ2-1, with no confident D gene call. V drops 2 bases and J drops 3 bases, leaving 14 bases in between. The germline V gene encodes CDR1 ENHRY and CDR2 SYGVKD. From its cysteine to its phenylalanine, the CDR3 spans 16 amino acids. Only the CDR3 DNA stays, 48 bases, in frame from base 1.